The rows below give T cell receptor beta chains drawn from one sample of a study of blood T cell repertoires in COVID-19. The data were produced by immunoSEQ multiplex PCR, yet TCRdb's version contains in-frame clones alone and is incomplete. Counted here are 250,000 or so clones, 87% occurring once; the ten biggest clones make up 11%. The sequencing sample was made of PBMCs or T cells enriched from blood (not recorded which). These receptor sequences come from a man aged 30 to 45 who had recovered from COVID-19. Each CDR3 is given with its conserved first and last residue. A D gene is named only where the DNA matches it firmly. Clone sizes are given selectively: once, few, many, or a class where the clone is expanded.

cdr3_length	j_call	d_call	v_call	clone_size	cdr3_aa	cdr3_nt
18	TRBJ2-5	TRBD2	TRBV28	NA	CASSLEVSGGSLRETQYF	TGTGCCAGCAGTTTAGAGGTTAGCGGGGGGTCCCTAAGGGAGACCCAGTACTTC
14	TRBJ2-7	NA	TRBV6-5	NA	CASSPGQYSYEQYF	TGTGCCAGCAGCCCCGGACAGTACTCCTACGAGCAGTACTTC
12	TRBJ2-1	NA	TRBV7-9	NA	CASSLSGRVLFF	TGTGCCAGCAGCTTATCTGGCAGGGTTCTGTTCTTC
15	TRBJ2-2	NA	TRBV11-3	NA	CASSLAGVDTGELFF	TGTGCCAGCAGCTTAGCAGGGGTTGACACCGGGGAGCTGTTTTTT
15	TRBJ2-1	NA	TRBV7-8	NA	CASNHQRVSHNEQFF	TGTGCCAGCAACCACCAGCGGGTATCCCACAATGAGCAGTTCTTC
13	TRBJ2-5	NA	TRBV2	NA	CASRADSEETQYF	TGTGCCAGCAGAGCGGACAGCGAAGAGACCCAGTACTTC
15	TRBJ2-4	NA	TRBV28	NA	CASSSNLRQVNIQYF	TGTGCCAGCAGTTCAAACCTTCGACAGGTAAACATTCAGTACTTC
14	TRBJ2-1	TRBD1	TRBV30	NA	CASRQGASWNEQFF	TGTGCCTCGAGGCAGGGGGCGTCATGGAATGAGCAGTTCTTC
13	TRBJ2-4	TRBD2	TRBV19	once	CASSSGGLNIQYF	TGTGCCAGTAGTAGCGGGGGGTTAAACATTCAGTACTTC
14	TRBJ2-7	NA	TRBV4-2	once	CASSQEPGAYEQYF	TGTGCCAGCAGCCAAGAACCGGGAGCGTACGAGCAGTACTTC
13	TRBJ1-1	NA	TRBV10-3	NA	CAMSRGDFTEAFF	TGTGCCATGAGCAGAGGAGATTTCACTGAAGCTTTCTTT
14	TRBJ1-1	NA	TRBV30	NA	CAWSVSGIGTEAFF	TGTGCCTGGAGTGTATCGGGGATCGGCACTGAAGCTTTCTTT
12	TRBJ2-3	NA	TRBV19	NA	CASSYSTDTQYF	TGTGCCAGTAGTTATAGCACAGATACGCAGTATTTT
13	TRBJ1-1	TRBD1	TRBV28	NA	CASSVSDRGEAFF	TGTGCCAGCAGTGTCTCTGACAGGGGAGAAGCTTTCTTT
14	TRBJ1-1	NA	TRBV30	NA	CAWRSSAGEVLPFF	TGTGCCTGGAGATCCTCGGCAGGCGAAGTTTTGCCTTTCTTT
14	TRBJ2-2	TRBD1	TRBV7-2	NA	CASSLGQSTGELFF	TGTGCCAGCAGCTTGGGACAGAGCACCGGGGAGCTGTTTTTT
12	TRBJ2-7	TRBD2	TRBV29-1	NA	CRGRTSTYEQYF	TGCAGGGGGAGGACTAGCACCTACGAGCAGTACTTC
13	TRBJ2-2	NA	TRBV30	NA	CAWTRIVTGELFF	TGTGCCTGGACCAGGATAGTCACCGGGGAGCTGTTTTTT
15	TRBJ1-5	NA	TRBV7-6	NA	CASSPVDRTNQPQHF	TGTGCCAGCAGCCCTGTCGACAGGACCAATCAGCCCCAGCATTTT
12	TRBJ2-7	NA	TRBV23-1	NA	CAQQGPPYEQYF	TGCGCCCAGCAGGGGCCACCTTACGAGCAGTACTTC
13	TRBJ2-5	NA	TRBV10-1	NA	CASSELPARTQYF	TGCGCCAGCAGTGAACTGCCAGCGAGGACCCAGTACTTC
21	TRBJ2-2	TRBD2	TRBV27	few	CASSFESPRASGRGNTGELFF	TGTGCCAGCAGTTTTGAGTCCCCTCGGGCTAGCGGGAGGGGGAACACCGGGGAGCTGTTTTTT
16	TRBJ2-7	TRBD2	TRBV6-6	NA	CASSRASGDFGYEQYF	TGTGCCAGCAGTCGAGCTAGCGGGGATTTTGGCTACGAGCAGTACTTC
16	TRBJ2-6	NA	TRBV2	NA	CASIADSYSGANVLTF	TGTGCCAGCATAGCAGATTCCTACTCTGGGGCCAACGTCCTGACTTTC
13	TRBJ2-3	NA	TRBV19	once	CASNRLPTDTQYF	TGTGCCAGTAACCGACTACCCACAGATACGCAGTATTTT
21	TRBJ2-1	TRBD2	TRBV7-2	NA	CASSLAVPGLAGGFSYNEQFF	TGTGCCAGCAGCTTAGCGGTACCGGGACTAGCGGGGGGGTTCTCCTACAATGAGCAGTTCTTC
15	TRBJ2-3	NA	TRBV18	NA	CASSLGGIGGETQYF	TGTGCCAGCTCACTAGGCGGGATAGGAGGTGAGACGCAGTATTTT
17	TRBJ2-4	TRBD1	TRBV4-3	NA	CASSQEFTLGTANIQYF	TGCGCCAGCAGCCAAGAATTCACCCTGGGGACAGCAAACATTCAGTACTTC
12	TRBJ2-7	NA	TRBV27	NA	CASSLAEGEQYF	TGTGCCAGCAGTTTGGCCGAGGGCGAGCAGTACTTC
13	TRBJ2-7	TRBD1	TRBV18	NA	CASSPGTGGEQYF	TGTGCCAGCTCACCAGGGACAGGGGGCGAGCAGTACTTC
16	TRBJ2-2	NA	TRBV27	NA	CASSRRDSKAGVELFF	TGTGCCAGCAGCCGCCGGGACTCGAAGGCGGGCGTGGAGCTGTTTTTT
14	TRBJ1-2	NA	TRBV7-9	NA	CASSPGTTINGYTF	TGTGCCAGCAGCCCAGGGACTACGATTAATGGCTACACCTTC
14	TRBJ1-4	NA	TRBV5-4	NA	CASSLDAGKEKLFF	TGTGCCAGCAGCTTGGATGCAGGGAAGGAAAAACTGTTTTTT
14	TRBJ1-4	NA	TRBV19	NA	CASSTGLTNEKLFF	TGTGCCAGTAGTACAGGACTGACTAATGAAAAACTGTTTTTT
14	TRBJ1-1	NA	TRBV7-9	NA	CASSPRGTNTEAFF	TGTGCCAGCAGCCCGCGGGGGACGAACACTGAAGCTTTCTTT
16	TRBJ2-2	TRBD2	TRBV5-5	NA	CASSTGLAEYTGELFF	TGTGCCAGCAGCACCGGACTAGCGGAGTATACCGGGGAGCTGTTTTTT
16	TRBJ1-5	TRBD1	TRBV24-1	once	CATSDPGQGPSQPQHF	TGTGCCACCAGTGACCCCGGACAGGGTCCCTCTCAGCCCCAGCATTTT
17	TRBJ2-6	TRBD1	TRBV6-4	NA	CASSDWTGNSGANVLTF	TGTGCCAGCAGTGACTGGACAGGCAACTCTGGGGCCAACGTCCTGACTTTC
11	TRBJ1-6	NA	TRBV11-2	NA	CASSLEGTLHF	TGTGCCAGCAGCTTAGAAGGGACTTTGCACTTT
16	TRBJ2-1	TRBD1	TRBV7-9	NA	CASSPRGQGSYNEQFF	TGTGCCAGCAGCCCCCGGGGACAGGGATCCTACAATGAGCAGTTCTTC
13	TRBJ1-1	TRBD1	TRBV28	NA	CASSFPGTGRAFF	TGTGCCAGCAGTTTTCCCGGGACAGGGAGAGCTTTCTTT
15	TRBJ1-6	TRBD1	TRBV18	NA	CASSPTGTENSPLHF	TGTGCCAGCTCACCTACCGGGACAGAAAATTCACCCCTCCACTTT
17	TRBJ1-2	TRBD1	TRBV12-5	NA	CASGSPILDRRGYGYTF	TGTGCTAGTGGTTCCCCTATCCTGGACAGGAGAGGATATGGCTACACCTTC
15	TRBJ2-5	TRBD2	TRBV5-4	NA	CASSFRLAGQETQYF	TGTGCCAGCAGCTTCCGGCTAGCGGGGCAAGAGACCCAGTACTTC
18	TRBJ2-1	NA	TRBV2	once	CASSPSSFGSATYNEQFF	TGTGCCAGCAGTCCCAGTAGCTTCGGGTCGGCGACCTACAATGAGCAGTTCTTC
15	TRBJ1-6	NA	TRBV4-2	NA	CASSQEGVYNSPLHF	TGTGCCAGCAGCCAAGAGGGAGTTTATAATTCACCCCTCCACTTT
15	TRBJ1-4	NA	TRBV6-5	NA	CASRVATGTNEKLFF	TGTGCCAGCAGGGTGGCTACAGGGACTAATGAAAAACTGTTTTTT
14	TRBJ2-2	NA	TRBV20-1	NA	CSASSPHSTGELFF	TGCAGTGCTAGTAGCCCTCATTCCACCGGGGAGCTGTTTTTT
19	TRBJ1-4	NA	TRBV7-2	NA	CASSLNYRGGRGTNEKLFF	TGTGCCAGCAGCTTAAACTACCGCGGGGGCCGAGGAACTAATGAAAAACTGTTTTTT
14	TRBJ1-5	NA	TRBV6-5	NA	CASSPSGGAQPQHF	TGTGCCAGCAGCCCATCGGGGGGGGCACAGCCCCAGCATTTT
15	TRBJ2-7	NA	TRBV13	NA	CASSKLKSVFYEQYF	TGTGCCAGCAGCAAATTAAAGAGCGTATTTTACGAGCAGTACTTC